This T cell receptor (beta chain) was sequenced for a study of T cell responses to AZD1222 COVID-19 vaccine. Study outcomes and limitations: The study found Spike-specific TCR breadth and depth rose after two AZD1222 doses. Among spike-specific TCRs, nearly half reportedly target unmutated variant regions. White British donors predominated, females outnumbered males, and clonal diversity was possibly underestimated. Scientists sampled the repertoires only once the peak T cell response had passed.

Germline V lookup: CDR1 SEHNR, CDR2 FQNEAQ (reference sequence). Between the trimmed V and J ends, which lost 3 bases and 5 bases, there was a span of 13 bases. The CDR3 is made up of 14 amino acids. Assay used: immunoSEQ multiplex PCR; TCRdb lists only in-frame clones, some missing. This sample has under 95,000 clones, with approximately 85% found just once. About this clone: The antigen is unknown.

Sequenced here: peripheral blood, sampled 28 days after the second AZD1222 dose. The clonotype was recovered from an adult who received the AZD1222 COVID-19 vaccine. The chain employs TRBV7-9 and TRBJ1-1; TRBD1 might be the D (6 bases). The DNA of the CDR3 is TGTGCCAGCAGCTTTAATTCCAGGGGTACTGAAGCTTTCTTT. Translation gives CASSFNSRGTEAFF. The whole variable domain, filled in from reference TRBV7-9 and TRBJ1-1, reads DTGVSQNPRHKITKRGQNVTFRCDPISEHNRLYWYRQTLGQGPEFLTYFQNEAQLEKSRLLSDRFSAERPKGSFSTLEIQRTEQGDSAMYLCASSFNSRGTEAFFGQGTRLTVV.